This entry is about one T cell receptor (beta chain). The read gets to within 3 residues of the CDR3 end, and the germline J gene fills in the rest. V dropped 6 bases and J dropped 1; count of bases not matched to a gene: 2. Looked up from germline, CDR1 is SGHTA and CDR2 is FQGTGA. The CDR3 totals 15 residues. The data are from a study of T cells in women clearing cervical HPV infection. Study information: Controls' single incident HPV16 infection cleared within 12 months without precancer.

Assay used: immunoSEQ multiplex PCR; TCRdb lists only in-frame clones, some missing. This sample's clone table lists about 35,000 clones. This clonotype was obtained from a woman aged 18-69 years with a cervical HPV16 infection that either progressed to CIN3+ or cleared (not recorded which). The chain is built from TRBV7-3 and TRBJ2-2, with 10 bases fitting TRBD2. Input material: blood buffy coat. The CDR3 reads CASSRTSGNTGELFF. The sequenced CDR3 bases are TGTGCCAGCAGTCGGACTAGCGGGAACACCGGGGAG.